This passage covers 23 T cell receptor beta chains from one sample sequenced in a study of T cell responses to AZD1222 COVID-19 vaccine. The protocol was immunoSEQ multiplex PCR, while the TCRdb copy is restricted to in-frame clones and leaves out a portion. The sample holds 160,000 or so clones, more than 70% seen once. The input for sequencing was peripheral blood, taken on day 0 of AZD1222 vaccination. The receptor set was obtained from an adult in good health.

This sequence joins TRBV28 and TRBJ2-7; 8 nucleotides match TRBD2. J gave up 0 bases and V 8 bases, and 6 bases lay outside the gene matches. Germline V gene sequence: CDR1 MDHEN, CDR2 SYDVKM. This CDR3 comprises 14 residues. CDR3 bases: TGTGCCAGCGCCCCGGCGGGGGGCTCCTACGAGCAGTACTTC. Translation gives CASAPAGGSYEQYF. The full variable domain, in which reference TRBV28 and TRBJ2-7 provide the parts outside the CDR3, is DVKVTQSSRYLVKRTGEKVFLECVQDMDHENMFWYRQDPGLGLRLIYFSYDVKMKEKGDIPEGYSVSREKKERFSLILESASTNQTSMYLCASAPAGGSYEQYFGPGTRLTVT.

The chain links TRBV7-3 to TRBJ2-2, with 8 bases lining up with TRBD1. Germline values: CDR1 SGHTA, CDR2 FQGTGA. J lost 5 bases, V lost 5 bases, and 13 bases had no gene match. The length of the CDR3 is 17 residues. The chain's CDR3 is CASSRTGRADGTGELFF. CDR3 sequence (DNA): TGTGCCAGCAGCAGGACAGGGCGAGCTGATGGGACCGGGGAGCTGTTTTTT. Full variable domain (missing parts from reference TRBV7-3 and TRBJ2-2): GAGVSQTPSNKVTEKGKYVELRCDPISGHTALYWYRQSLGQGPEFLIYFQGTGAADDSGLPNDRFFAVRPEGSVSTLKIQRTERGDSAVYLCASSRTGRADGTGELFFGEGSRLTVL.

The V call is TRBV7-9, the J call TRBJ2-5; D is perhaps TRBD2 (6 bases). There are 17 residues in the CDR3. CDR1 is SEHNR, CDR2 FQNEAQ, per germline (reference sequence). V was pared by 3 bases and J by 5 bases, with 22 bases between. This chain's CDR3 is CASSFSRRGSPMETQYF. The CDR3, as DNA: TGTGCCAGCAGCTTTTCTAGGAGGGGATCCCCAATGGAGACCCAGTACTTC.

The V gene is TRBV4-3, the J gene TRBJ2-7; D is unresolved. The CDR3 is made up of 11 amino acids. The ends were cut back, 0 bases at V and 7 bases at J, with 4 bases in the middle. Germline CDR1 LGHNA, CDR2 YSLEER. Written as DNA, the CDR3 is TGCGCCAGCAGCCAAGACTGGGAGCAGTACTTC. Its protein is CASSQDWEQYF.

The chain is built from TRBV7-8 and TRBJ2-7, with 8 bases that match TRBD1. Germline CDR1 is SGHVS and CDR2 is FQNEAQ. The CDR3 totals 14 residues. With V trimmed by 5 bases and J by 3 bases, 6 bases remained unmatched. For the CDR3, the DNA is TGTGCCAGCAGCCTGGGACAGGCGGTCTACGAGCAGTACTTC. The encoded protein is CASSLGQAVYEQYF.

The J gene is TRBJ2-5, the V gene TRBV7-2, with a weak D call TRBD1 (5 bases). CDR3 length: 13 amino acids. Germline CDR1 reads SGHTA; CDR2 reads FQGNSA. V was trimmed by 1 base and J by 7 bases, leaving 10 bases between them. The CDR3 spells CASSLGGAWTQYF. CDR3 DNA: TGTGCCAGCAGCTTAGGGGGCGCATGGACCCAGTACTTC.

The chain carries TRBV5-4 and TRBJ1-2, with 8 bases aligning to TRBD1. With V trimmed by 4 bases and J by 8 bases, 13 bases remained unmatched. CDR1 SGHNT and CDR2 YYREEE come from the germline V gene (reference sequence). This CDR3 has 15 residues. CDR3: CASSNRTGMVYGYTF. The CDR3 nucleotides are TGTGCCAGCAGCAACCGGACAGGGATGGTTTACGGCTACACCTTC.

This chain connects TRBV29-1 to TRBJ2-7; D ambiguous. V dropped 4 bases and J dropped 2 bases, with 15 bases sitting between them. From germline, CDR1 is SQVTM and CDR2 ANQGSEA. This CDR3 contains 14 residues. The chain's CDR3 is CSVVPAEMTYEQYF. The DNA of the CDR3 is TGCAGCGTTGTCCCGGCGGAAATGACCTACGAGCAGTACTTC.

The J gene is TRBJ2-3, the V gene TRBV6-1; D is unresolved. CDR1 MNHNS and CDR2 SASEGT come from the germline V gene. The germline V and J ends were trimmed by 1 base and 2 bases, with 7 bases remaining between them. The CDR3 totals 14 residues. CDR3: CASSEGQNTDTQYF. The DNA of the CDR3 is TGTGCCAGCAGTGAAGGGCAGAACACAGATACGCAGTATTTT.

This clone was counted a single time. V usage is TRBV6-2 or TRBV6-3 and J usage is TRBJ2-1; maybe TRBD2 (6 bases). The CDR3 loop spans 16 amino acids. V lost 5 bases and J 3 bases, leaving 17 bases between the germline ends. The germline V gene has CDR1 MNHEY and CDR2 SVGEGT. CDR3 DNA: TGTGCCAGCAGTGACCTATTTGGGGGGTACTACAATGAGCAGTTCTTC. This encodes CASSDLFGGYYNEQFF.

The chain carries TRBV6-1 and TRBJ1-6, with D maybe TRBD1 (5 bases). V was pared by 0 bases and J by 0 bases, with 12 bases between. Germline V gene data show CDR1 as MNHNS and CDR2 as SASEGT. The CDR3 loop spans 18 amino acids. This chain's CDR3 is CASSEALAGSSYNSPLHF. CDR3 nucleotides: TGTGCCAGCAGTGAAGCACTGGCAGGGAGCTCCTATAATTCACCCCTCCACTTT.

The chain carries TRBV28 and TRBJ1-5; tentatively, D is TRBD1 (5 bases). This CDR3 comprises 14 residues. Per germline, CDR1 MDHEN and CDR2 SYDVKM. The V end was cut by 8 bases, the J end by 0 bases, with 11 bases between. CDR3 sequence: CASRPGYSNQPQHF. The CDR3 nucleotides read TGTGCCAGCCGACCAGGGTATAGCAATCAGCCCCAGCATTTT. Supplemented by reference TRBV28 and TRBJ1-5, the full variable domain reads DVKVTQSSRYLVKRTGEKVFLECVQDMDHENMFWYRQDPGLGLRLIYFSYDVKMKEKGDIPEGYSVSREKKERFSLILESASTNQTSMYLCASRPGYSNQPQHFGDGTRLSIL.

This chain connects TRBV6-4 to TRBJ1-2, with a tentative D call TRBD1 (5 bases). The V and J ends lost 0 bases and 8 bases respectively, with 10 bases between them. The CDR3 is made up of 13 amino acids. Germline CDR1 MRHNA, CDR2 SNTAGT. The CDR3 here is CASSDSQGRGYTF. CDR3 in DNA: TGTGCCAGCAGTGACTCCCAGGGTCGCGGCTACACCTTC.

The chain has TRBV5-4 and TRBJ2-2; 11 bases are shared with TRBD2. There are 16 residues in the CDR3. Germline V CDR1 and CDR2: SGHNT, YYREEE (reference sequence). J lost 3 bases, V lost 6 bases, and 7 bases had no gene match. CDR3 nucleotides: TGTGCCAGCAACCCCGGACTAGCGGGTGACACCGGGGAGCTGTTTTTT. Encoded protein: CASNPGLAGDTGELFF.

The chain combines TRBV2 with TRBJ1-6; D unclear. The CDR3 runs 16 residues. CDR1 and CDR2 from the germline V gene are SNHLY and FYNNEI. The V gene lost 0 bases and the J gene lost 9 bases, with 15 bases spanning the gap. The CDR3, as DNA: TGTGCCAGCAGTGAAGCGCGGATGGTCGCGGGTTCACCCCTCCACTTT. Amino acids: CASSEARMVAGSPLHF.

The V call is TRBV28, the J call TRBJ1-2, with unresolved D. Looked up from germline, CDR1 is MDHEN and CDR2 is SYDVKM. The CDR3 length is 14 residues. The V gene lost 5 bases and the J gene lost 1 base, with 11 bases spanning the gap. CDR3 nucleotides: TGTGCCAGCAGTCTGACAACCTATAACTATGGCTACACCTTC. Translated: CASSLTTYNYGYTF.

The chain couples TRBV9 to TRBJ2-2; tentatively, D is TRBD2 (7 bases). Germline CDR1 reads SGDLS; CDR2 reads YYNGEE. CDR3 size: 16 residues. The V and J ends lost 4 bases and 4 bases respectively, with 17 bases between them. The CDR3 DNA follows: TGTGCCAGCAGCCCATGGGGGGGGGCAGCCACCGGGGAGCTGTTTTTT. It is translated as CASSPWGGAATGELFF.

The chain is built from TRBV7-6 and TRBJ1-6; TRBD1 agrees at 9 bases. CDR3 length: 18 amino acids. Trimming took 1 base from V and 3 from J; bases not matched to a gene: 7. Germline V lookup: CDR1 SGHVS, CDR2 FNYEAQ. In DNA form, the CDR3 reads TGTGCCAGCAGCTTAGGGAGGACAGGGGCGAACTATAATTCACCCCTCCACTTT. Its translation: CASSLGRTGANYNSPLHF.

The chain combines TRBV10-3 with TRBJ2-2, with no clear D. The CDR3 length is 15 residues. Germline loops: CDR1 ENHRY, CDR2 SYGVKD. Trimming left V 3 bases short and J 5 bases short, with 13 bases between. The CDR3 DNA sequence: TGTGCCATCAGTGAAGGTCTGGGTGGAACCGGGGAGCTGTTTTTT. Protein: CAISEGLGGTGELFF.

The chain joins TRBV12-5 to TRBJ2-3, with TRBD1 matching 7 bases. The germline gives CDR1 LGHNT, CDR2 FRNRAP. CDR3 size: 17 residues. V trimming: 2 bases; J trimming: 3 bases; junction bases outside the gene matches: 11. The CDR3 coding sequence is TGTGCTAGTGGTTTGACAGGGGCCATAACTGATACAGATACGCAGTATTTT. It specifies CASGLTGAITDTDTQYF.

This rearrangement joins TRBV27 to TRBJ1-1; D call uncertain. CDR1 is MNHEY, CDR2 SMNVEV, per germline (reference sequence). The CDR3 is 12 residues long. V gave up 6 bases and J gave up 6 bases, with 11 bases separating them. The CDR3 DNA follows: TGTGCCAGCAGCTCCGGGTTTTCTGAAGCTTTCTTT. This codes for CASSSGFSEAFF.

CDR3 amino acids: CASSLGGSGLTPDTQYF. The CDR3 nucleotides read TGTGCCAGCAGCTTGGGCGGGAGCGGGCTTACGCCAGATACGCAGTATTTT. The chain recombines TRBV5-5 with TRBJ2-3; 7 nucleotides align to TRBD2. The germline CDR1 and CDR2 sequences are SGHKS and YYEKEE (reference sequence). The CDR3 length is 17 residues. The V and J ends lost 0 bases and 4 bases, in that order; junction bases with no gene match: 11.

About this clone itself: Other DNA sequences in this sample translate to the same CDR3. The chain has TRBV24-1 and TRBJ1-5; tentative D call: TRBD1 (5 bases). The CDR3 covers 16 residues. Germline V gives CDR1 KGHDR, CDR2 SFDVKD. V shed 3 bases and J shed 2 bases, with 13 bases lying between them. CDR3 protein: CATSDPRQGGNQPQHF. CDR3 DNA: TGTGCCACCAGTGATCCGCGCCAGGGTGGCAATCAGCCCCAGCATTTT.